These 5 T cell receptor beta chains were sequenced from one sample in a study of control samples from healthy donors and cancer patients (dated by TCRdb to the early 2020s). Library preparation employed the immunoSEQ multiplex PCR assay. The immuneACCESS repertoire file appears here via TCRdb, limited to in-frame rearrangements. These files lack a portion of the clones; in checked studies, under half of the deficit traces to unresolved V genes, and the cause of the others is not known. The sample table lists 100,000 to 150,000 clones, roughly 90% of them with a count of one. Less than 9.5% of the sample belongs to the ten largest clones. Material: blood. These TCRs come from a woman between 18 and 29 years old in good health.

The rearrangement uses TRBV9 and TRBJ2-3; 14 bases fit TRBD2. The CDR3 consists of 20 residues. CDR1 and CDR2 from the germline V gene are SGDLS and YYNGEE. The trim removed 0 bases at V and 7 bases at J, leaving 16 bases unmatched. CDR3 sequence reads: CASSVEGGRGLAGEGNTQYF. Written as DNA, the CDR3 is TGTGCCAGCAGCGTAGAAGGGGGAAGGGGACTAGCGGGAGAGGGGAATACGCAGTATTTT.

The rearrangement uses TRBV6-5 and TRBJ2-2; TRBD1 is a possible D gene (5 bases). Germline values: CDR1 MNHEY, CDR2 SVGAGI. V lost 2 bases and J 5 bases, leaving 9 bases between the germline ends. This CDR3 comprises 14 residues. Here the CDR3 DNA reads TGTGCCAGCAGTTACGACAGTGGAACCGGGGAGCTGTTTTTT. Protein product: CASSYDSGTGELFF.

The V and J genes are TRBV29-1 and TRBJ2-1, with TRBD1 matching 7 bases. Trimming cost V 5 bases and J 8 bases; bases outside gene matches: 15. The CDR3 totals 15 residues. Germline CDR1 and CDR2: SQVTM and ANQGSEA. The CDR3 protein is CSVPPTGKSFDEQFF. The CDR3 nucleotides read TGCAGCGTTCCCCCGACAGGGAAAAGCTTTGATGAGCAGTTCTTC.

The chain carries TRBV5-1 and TRBJ1-4; the D gene is possibly TRBD1 (6 bases). Germline CDR1 is SGHRS and CDR2 is YFSETQ. V was pared by 0 bases and J by 4 bases, with 13 bases between. CDR3 length equals 16 residues. DNA for the CDR3: TGCGCCAGCAGCTTGGCCGTGGACAGTCTTAATGAAAAACTGTTTTTT. Translation gives CASSLAVDSLNEKLFF.

This chain uses TRBV7-9 with TRBJ1-3, with D tentatively TRBD1 (6 bases). Trimming pared 4 bases from V and 0 bases from J, leaving 19 bases between. From germline, CDR1 is SEHNR and CDR2 FQNEAQ (reference sequence). The CDR3 is 18 residues long. CDR3 loop: CASSSNGGPGVSGNTIYF. In DNA, the CDR3 is TGTGCCAGCAGCTCCAATGGGGGCCCGGGGGTCTCTGGAAACACCATATATTTT. Based on the CDR3 plus reference TRBV7-9 and TRBJ1-3, the full variable domain is DTGVSQNPRHKITKRGQNVTFRCDPISEHNRLYWYRQTLGQGPEFLTYFQNEAQLEKSRLLSDRFSAERPKGSFSTLEIQRTEQGDSAMYLCASSSNGGPGVSGNTIYFGEGSWLTVV.